This T cell receptor beta chain was identified in a study of shared clonotypes between healthy human individuals. Overall study context: Three men and two women, aged 18 to 49, were donors. Points from the study as a whole: Generation probability values for non-shared clonotypes were lower than those for clonotypes shared by all four donors. Relative to memory subsets, naive subsets generally showed larger estimated richness.

The V gene's germline CDR1 is MNHNS and CDR2 SASEGT. This CDR3 region has 14 residues. The junction had 9 bases not matched to a gene; V was cut back by 6 bases and J by 4 bases. Data came from immunoSEQ multiplex PCR; TCRdb stores just in-frame clones and leaves some out. The sample has about 2.4 million clones, just over 90% seen once; the top ten hold roughly 0.14%. As to this clone: No antigen is known for it.

The sample taken for sequencing was naive CD4+ T cells sorted from blood. Subset specified: CD45RA+ positively selected. This sequence originates from a man between 18 and 29 years old in good health. This sequence joins TRBV6-1 and TRBJ2-7, with 7 positions matching TRBD1. The chain's CDR3 is CASRRQGSRYEQYF. The CDR3 nucleotides read TGTGCCAGCAGGAGACAGGGCTCGAGGTACGAGCAGTACTTC.